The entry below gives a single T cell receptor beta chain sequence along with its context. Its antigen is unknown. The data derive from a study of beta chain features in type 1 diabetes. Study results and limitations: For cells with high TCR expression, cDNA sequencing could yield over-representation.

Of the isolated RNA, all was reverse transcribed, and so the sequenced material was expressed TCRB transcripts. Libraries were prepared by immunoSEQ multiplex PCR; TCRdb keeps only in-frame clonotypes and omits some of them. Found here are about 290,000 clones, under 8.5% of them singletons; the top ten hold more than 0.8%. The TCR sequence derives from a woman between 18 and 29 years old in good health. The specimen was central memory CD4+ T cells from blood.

The CDR3 region is CATSEEFSGNTIYF. The CDR3 coding sequence is TGTGCCACCAGTGAAGAGTTCTCTGGAAACACCATATATTTT. This chain joins TRBV15 and TRBJ1-3; unclear D gene. CDR1 is LNHNV and CDR2 is YYDKDF in the germline V gene (reference sequence). The CDR3 length is 14 residues. The V end lost 6 bases, the J end lost 0 bases, and 9 bases lay between the germline ends.